Sequencing of this T cell receptor beta chain was carried out in a study of tumor-infiltrating lymphocytes in primary liver carcinoma. Germline values: CDR1 SEHNR, CDR2 FQNEAQ (reference sequence). The CDR3 totals 13 residues. Trimming removed 3 bases from V and 4 bases from J, with 9 bases in between. TCR beta cDNA was reverse-transcribed from 500 to 550 ng of total RNA. The reaction used a constant-region primer and ProtoScript II reverse transcriptase. Three nested multiplex PCR rounds, a slightly modified ARM-PCR, produced the libraries for TCR beta. The first two PCR rounds used TRBV1-TRBV30 primers with a Cbeta primer, 9 to 10 cycles each. MiXCR was run by TCRdb on the multiplex PCR reads, yielding one entry per CDR3 protein. Of roughly 49,000 distinct CDR3 sequences listed, 60% to 85% are singletons. Between roughly 20 and 31 mg of unsorted bulk tissue served as the source from which RNA and DNA were co-extracted. Every patient in the cohort had a primary liver carcinoma. That carcinoma was treated by surgical resection.

General study findings and limits: With p = 0.039, the top-250-clone fraction in tumors significantly exceeded that in blood.

This clonotype was counted many times. Its antigen is not known. The genes are TRBV7-9 and TRBJ2-5; no clear D. The clonotype was recovered from a man aged 40-55 years with primary liver carcinoma and hepatitis B virus infection. Material for sequencing was liver tumor tissue from sampling region 5. The sample's subset: tumor region T5, tumor centre. Written as DNA, the CDR3 is TGTGCCAGCAGCTTTTCCCTCGGAGAGACCCAGTACTTC. Translation gives CASSFSLGETQYF.